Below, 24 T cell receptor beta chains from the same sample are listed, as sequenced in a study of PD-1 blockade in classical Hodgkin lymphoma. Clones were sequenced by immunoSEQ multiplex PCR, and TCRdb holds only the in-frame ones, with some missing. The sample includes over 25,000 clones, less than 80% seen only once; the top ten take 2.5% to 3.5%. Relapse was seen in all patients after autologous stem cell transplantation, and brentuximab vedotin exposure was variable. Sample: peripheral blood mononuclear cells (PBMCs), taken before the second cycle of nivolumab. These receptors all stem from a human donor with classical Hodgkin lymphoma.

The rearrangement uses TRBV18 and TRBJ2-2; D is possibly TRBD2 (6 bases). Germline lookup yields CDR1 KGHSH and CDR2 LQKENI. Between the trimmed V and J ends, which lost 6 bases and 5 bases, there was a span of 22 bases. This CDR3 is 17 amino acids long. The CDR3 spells CASSPPGLASGTGELFF. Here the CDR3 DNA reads TGTGCCAGCTCCCCCCCCGGGCTAGCGTCTGGAACCGGGGAGCTGTTTTTT.

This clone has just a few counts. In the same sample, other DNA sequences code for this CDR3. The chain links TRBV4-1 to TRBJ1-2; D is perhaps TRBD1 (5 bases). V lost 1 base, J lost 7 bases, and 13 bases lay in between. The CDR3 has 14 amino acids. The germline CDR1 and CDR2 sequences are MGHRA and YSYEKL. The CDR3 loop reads CASSQGPGLSGYTF. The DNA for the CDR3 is TGCGCCAGCAGCCAAGGACCGGGACTGAGTGGCTACACCTTC.

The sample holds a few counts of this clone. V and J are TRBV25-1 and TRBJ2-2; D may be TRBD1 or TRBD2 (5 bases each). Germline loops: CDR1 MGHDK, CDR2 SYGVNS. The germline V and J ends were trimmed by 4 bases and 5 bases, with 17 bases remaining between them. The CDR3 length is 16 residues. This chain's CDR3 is CASSVRDPGWTGELFF. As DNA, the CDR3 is TGTGCCAGCAGTGTCCGGGACCCCGGATGGACCGGGGAGCTGTTTTTT.

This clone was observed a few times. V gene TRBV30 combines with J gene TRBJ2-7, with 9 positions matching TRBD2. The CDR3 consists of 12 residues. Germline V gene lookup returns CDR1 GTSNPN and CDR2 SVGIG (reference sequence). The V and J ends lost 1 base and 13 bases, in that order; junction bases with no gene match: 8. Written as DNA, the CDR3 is TGTGCCTGGAGTGGCCCGCCTAGCGGGGCTTACTTC. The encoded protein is CAWSGPPSGAYF.

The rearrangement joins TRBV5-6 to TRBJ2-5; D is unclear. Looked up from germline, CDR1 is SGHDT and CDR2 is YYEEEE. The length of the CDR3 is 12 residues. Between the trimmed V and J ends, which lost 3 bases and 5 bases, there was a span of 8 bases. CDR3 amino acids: CASSSVVETQYF. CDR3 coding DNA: TGTGCCAGCAGCTCTGTCGTGGAGACCCAGTACTTC.

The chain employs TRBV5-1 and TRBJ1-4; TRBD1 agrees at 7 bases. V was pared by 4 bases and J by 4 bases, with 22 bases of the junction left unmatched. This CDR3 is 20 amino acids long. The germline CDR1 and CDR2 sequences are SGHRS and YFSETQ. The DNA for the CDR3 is TGCGCCAGCAGCCCAGGACGGGACAGTCTACGCAAGGCCGTTAATGAAAAACTGTTTTTT. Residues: CASSPGRDSLRKAVNEKLFF.

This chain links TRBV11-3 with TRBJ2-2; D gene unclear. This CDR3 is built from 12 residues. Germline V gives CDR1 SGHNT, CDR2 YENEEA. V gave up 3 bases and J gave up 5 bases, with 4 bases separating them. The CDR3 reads CASSFTTGELFF. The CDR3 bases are TGTGCCAGCAGCTTCACAACCGGGGAGCTGTTTTTT.

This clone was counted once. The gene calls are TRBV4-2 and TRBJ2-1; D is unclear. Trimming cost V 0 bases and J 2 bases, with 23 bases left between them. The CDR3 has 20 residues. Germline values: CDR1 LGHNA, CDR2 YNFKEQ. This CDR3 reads CASSQDLPPAAPRAYNEQFF. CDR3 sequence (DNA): TGTGCCAGCAGCCAAGATCTCCCCCCAGCCGCGCCTAGGGCCTACAATGAGCAGTTCTTC.

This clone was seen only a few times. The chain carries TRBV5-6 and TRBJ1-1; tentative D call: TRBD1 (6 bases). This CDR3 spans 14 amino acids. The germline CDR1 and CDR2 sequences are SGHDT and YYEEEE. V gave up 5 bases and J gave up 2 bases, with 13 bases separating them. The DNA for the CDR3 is TGTGCCAGCAGAACCGGGACAAGTAACACTGAAGCTTTCTTT. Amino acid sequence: CASRTGTSNTEAFF.

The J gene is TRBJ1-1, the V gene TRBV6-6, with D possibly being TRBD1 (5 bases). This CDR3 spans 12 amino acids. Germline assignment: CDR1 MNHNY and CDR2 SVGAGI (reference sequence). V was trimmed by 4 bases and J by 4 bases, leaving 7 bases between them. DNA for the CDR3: TGTGCCAGCAGTTGGGGGGGCACTGAAGCTTTCTTT. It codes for CASSWGGTEAFF.

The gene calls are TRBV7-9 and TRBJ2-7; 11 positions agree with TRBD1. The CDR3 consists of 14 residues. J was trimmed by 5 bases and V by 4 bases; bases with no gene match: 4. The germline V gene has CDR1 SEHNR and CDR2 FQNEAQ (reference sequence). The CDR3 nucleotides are TGTGCCAGCAGCTCGCGGACAGGGGGCGACGAGCAGTACTTC. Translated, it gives CASSSRTGGDEQYF.

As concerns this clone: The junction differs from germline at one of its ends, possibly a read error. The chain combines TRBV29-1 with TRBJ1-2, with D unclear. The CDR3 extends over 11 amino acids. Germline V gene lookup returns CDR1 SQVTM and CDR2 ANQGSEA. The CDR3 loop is CSVVSAYGYIF. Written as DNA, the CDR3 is TGCAGCGTTGTGTCAGCCTATGGCTACATCTTC.

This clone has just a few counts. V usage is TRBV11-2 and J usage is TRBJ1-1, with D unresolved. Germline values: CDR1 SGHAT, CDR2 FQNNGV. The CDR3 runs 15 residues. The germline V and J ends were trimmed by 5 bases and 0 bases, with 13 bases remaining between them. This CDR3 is CASSPGPSVNTEAFF. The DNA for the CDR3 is TGTGCCAGCAGCCCAGGCCCCAGTGTGAACACTGAAGCTTTCTTT.

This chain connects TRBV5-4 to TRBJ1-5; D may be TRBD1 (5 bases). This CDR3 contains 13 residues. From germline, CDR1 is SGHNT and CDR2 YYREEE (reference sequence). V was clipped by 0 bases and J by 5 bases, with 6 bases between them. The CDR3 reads CASSLGQHQPQHF. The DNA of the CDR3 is TGTGCCAGCAGCTTGGGACAGCATCAGCCCCAGCATTTT.

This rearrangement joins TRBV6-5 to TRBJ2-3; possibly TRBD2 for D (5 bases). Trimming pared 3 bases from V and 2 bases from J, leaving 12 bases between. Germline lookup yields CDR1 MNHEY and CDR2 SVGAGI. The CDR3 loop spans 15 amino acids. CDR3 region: CASSYRVGDTDTQYF. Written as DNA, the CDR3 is TGTGCCAGCAGTTATCGCGTGGGAGACACAGATACGCAGTATTTT.

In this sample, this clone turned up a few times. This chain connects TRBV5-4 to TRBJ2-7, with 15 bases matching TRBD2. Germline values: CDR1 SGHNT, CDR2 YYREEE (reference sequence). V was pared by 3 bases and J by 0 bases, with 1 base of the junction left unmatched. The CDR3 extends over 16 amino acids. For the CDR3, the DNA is TGTGCCAGCAGCTCGGGACTAGCGGGGGGCTCCTACGAGCAGTACTTC. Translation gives CASSSGLAGGSYEQYF.

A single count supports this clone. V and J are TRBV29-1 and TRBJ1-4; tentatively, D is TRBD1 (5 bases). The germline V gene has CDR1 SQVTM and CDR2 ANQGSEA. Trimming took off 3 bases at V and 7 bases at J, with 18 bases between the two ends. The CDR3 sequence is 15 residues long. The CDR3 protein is CSVDGGRGRGEKLFF. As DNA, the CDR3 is TGCAGCGTTGATGGGGGACGGGGAAGGGGTGAAAAACTGTTTTTT.

The CDR3 region is CASSQEPSQETQYF. Here the CDR3 DNA reads TGCGCCAGCAGCCAAGAACCCAGTCAAGAGACCCAGTACTTC. The rearrangement links TRBV4-1 to TRBJ2-5; D gene ambiguous. The CDR3 length is 14 residues. V was shortened by 0 bases and J by 2 bases, with 7 bases between the two germline ends. From germline, CDR1 is MGHRA and CDR2 YSYEKL.

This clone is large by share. CDR3 nucleotide sequence: TGCGCCAGCAGTGGACAGGGTACCTATGGCTACACCTTC. Amino acids: CASSGQGTYGYTF. This chain uses TRBV10-2 with TRBJ1-2, with 7 bases fitting TRBD1. Losses at the gene ends were 4 bases for V and 4 bases for J; bases not matched to a gene: 3. Germline CDR1 and CDR2: WSHSY and SAAADI. The CDR3 length is 13 residues.

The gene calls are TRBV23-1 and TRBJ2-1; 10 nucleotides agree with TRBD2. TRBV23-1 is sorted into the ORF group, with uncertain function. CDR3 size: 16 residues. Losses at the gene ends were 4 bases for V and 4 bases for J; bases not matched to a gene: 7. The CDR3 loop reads CASSRGLAADYNEQFF. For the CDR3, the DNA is TGCGCCAGCAGTCGTGGACTAGCGGCGGATTACAATGAGCAGTTCTTC.

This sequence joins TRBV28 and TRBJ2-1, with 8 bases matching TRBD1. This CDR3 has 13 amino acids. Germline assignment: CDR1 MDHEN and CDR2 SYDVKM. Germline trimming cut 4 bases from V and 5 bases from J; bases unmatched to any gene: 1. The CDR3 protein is CASSSTGDNEQFF. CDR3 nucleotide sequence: TGTGCCAGCAGTTCGACAGGGGACAATGAGCAGTTCTTC.

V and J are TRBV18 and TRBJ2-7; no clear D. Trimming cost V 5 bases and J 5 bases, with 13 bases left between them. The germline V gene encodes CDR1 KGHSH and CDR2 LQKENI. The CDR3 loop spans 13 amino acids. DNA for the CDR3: TGTGCCAGCTCAAATGACGAAAGGGACGAGCAGTACTTC. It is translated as CASSNDERDEQYF.

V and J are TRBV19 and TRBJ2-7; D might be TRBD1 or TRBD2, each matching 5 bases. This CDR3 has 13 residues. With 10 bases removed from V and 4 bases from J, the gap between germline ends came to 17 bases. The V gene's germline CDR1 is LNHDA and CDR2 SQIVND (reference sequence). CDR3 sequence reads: CATRGRGDYEQYF. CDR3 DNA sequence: TGTGCCACCAGAGGGAGAGGGGATTACGAGCAGTACTTC. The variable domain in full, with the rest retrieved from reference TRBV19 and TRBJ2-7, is DGGITQSPKYLFRKEGQNVTLSCEQNLNHDAMYWYRQDPGQGLRLIYYSQIVNDFQKGDIAEGYSVSREKKESFPLTVTSAQKNPTAFYLCATRGRGDYEQYFGPGTRLTVT.

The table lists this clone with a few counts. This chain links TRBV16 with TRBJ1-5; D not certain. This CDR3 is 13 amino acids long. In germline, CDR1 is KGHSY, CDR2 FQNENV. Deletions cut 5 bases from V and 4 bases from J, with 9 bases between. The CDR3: CASSFEGNQPQHF. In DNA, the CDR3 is TGTGCCAGCAGCTTCGAGGGAAATCAGCCCCAGCATTTT.